This is a list of T cell receptor beta chains from one sample in a study of blood T cell repertoires in COVID-19. Profiled with immunoSEQ multiplex PCR; TCRdb holds only in-frame clones, not every one. This table has approximately 260,000 clones, roughly 89% appearing once. Sample: peripheral blood. The receptors originated from a woman aged 40 to 55 who had recovered from COVID-19. Both conserved end residues are part of each CDR3. The order of the fields is V gene, J gene, D gene, clone size, CDR3 length, CDR3 protein, CDR3 DNA. D genes are given only for firm matches. Only part of the rows carry a size: once, few, many, or a class if the clone is expanded.

>TRBV5-1|TRBJ2-2|.|.|15
CASSYNKQTTGELFF
TGCGCCAGCAGCTATAACAAACAGACGACCGGGGAGCTGTTTTTT
>TRBV7-2|TRBJ2-3|.|.|15
CASSLDTYSPDTQYF
TGTGCCAGCAGCTTAGATACTTACTCCCCAGATACGCAGTATTTT
>TRBV23-1|TRBJ1-5|.|.|14
CASSQGGVNQPQHF
TGCGCCAGCAGTCAAGGAGGGGTTAATCAGCCCCAGCATTTT
>TRBV6-5|TRBJ2-3|TRBD1|.|15
CASRAGTGGTDTQYF
TGTGCCAGCAGGGCCGGGACAGGGGGCACAGATACGCAGTATTTT
>TRBV5-6|TRBJ2-2|.|.|16
CASSLINRRNTGELFF
TGTGCCAGCAGCTTGATTAACAGAAGGAACACCGGGGAGCTGTTTTTT
>TRBV18|TRBJ2-5|.|.|15
CASSPLTGQKETQYF
TGTGCCAGCTCACCGTTAACTGGACAAAAAGAGACCCAGTACTTC
>TRBV5-4|TRBJ1-1|TRBD1|.|15
CASSHTGAVSTEAFF
TGTGCCAGCAGCCACACAGGGGCAGTTAGCACTGAAGCTTTCTTT
>TRBV6-1|TRBJ1-4|.|.|14
CASSDSATNEKLFF
TGTGCCAGCAGTGACAGTGCAACTAATGAAAAACTGTTTTTT
>TRBV12-5|TRBJ1-2|TRBD1|.|15
CASGSGQDQNYGYTF
TGTGCTAGTGGTTCGGGACAGGATCAAAACTATGGCTACACCTTC
>TRBV7-9|TRBJ1-6|.|.|14
CASSWDNLNSPLHF
TGTGCCAGCAGCTGGGACAATTTGAATTCACCCCTCCACTTT
>TRBV7-3|TRBJ1-1|.|.|15
CASSPIGGARTEAFF
TGTGCCAGCAGCCCAATCGGGGGGGCGCGGACTGAAGCTTTCTTT
>TRBV6-2/TRBV6-3|TRBJ2-1|TRBD1|.|16
CASSYLKTGDRNEQFF
TGTGCCAGCAGTTACTTGAAAACAGGGGACAGGAATGAGCAGTTCTTC
>TRBV6-1|TRBJ1-1|.|.|14
CASSDRGGRTEAFF
TGTGCCAGCAGTGATCGGGGTGGGCGAACTGAAGCTTTCTTT
>TRBV9|TRBJ2-1|TRBD2|.|18
CASSVVPLAADAYNEQFF
TGTGCCAGCAGCGTAGTTCCCCTAGCGGCTGATGCCTACAATGAGCAGTTCTTC
>TRBV6-1|TRBJ1-2|.|.|13
CASSEADNYGYTF
TGTGCCAGCAGTGAGGCAGATAACTATGGCTACACCTTC
>TRBV6-6|TRBJ1-2|.|.|13
CASSSLTGNGYTF
TGTGCCAGCAGTTCCTTAACAGGGAATGGCTACACCTTC
>TRBV6-5|TRBJ2-2|.|.|14
CASSYSTTAGELFF
TGTGCCAGCAGTTACTCTACTACGGCCGGGGAGCTGTTTTTT
>TRBV6-1|TRBJ1-1|.|.|14
CASNGQQMNTEAFF
TGTGCCAGCAACGGACAGCAAATGAACACTGAAGCTTTCTTT
>TRBV18|TRBJ2-5|TRBD2|.|17
CASSTLRTSGSGETQYF
TGTGCCAGCTCAACACTCCGGACTAGCGGGAGTGGAGAGACCCAGTACTTC
>TRBV6-1|TRBJ2-1|.|.|16
CASSGVAAAHYNEQFF
TGTGCCAGCAGTGGGGTAGCGGCCGCCCACTACAATGAGCAGTTCTTC
>TRBV28|TRBJ1-5|TRBD1|once|14
CASSRDRGRQPQHF
TGTGCCAGCAGCCGGGACAGGGGGAGGCAGCCCCAGCATTTT
>TRBV5-1|TRBJ2-7|.|once|12
CASSLEIGEQYF
TGCGCCAGCAGCTTGGAGATCGGCGAGCAGTACTTC
>TRBV13|TRBJ2-1|TRBD2|.|14
CASSETTSANEQFF
TGTGCCAGCAGCGAAACCACTAGCGCCAATGAGCAGTTCTTC
>TRBV6-5|TRBJ2-2|TRBD1|.|15
CASSRQGSGTGELFF
TGTGCCAGCAGCAGACAGGGGTCGGGCACCGGGGAGCTGTTTTTT
>TRBV18|TRBJ2-5|.|.|13
CASSPPSQETQYF
TGTGCCAGCTCACCACCGAGCCAAGAGACCCAGTACTTC
>TRBV6-5|TRBJ1-6|TRBD1|.|13
CASLKTGGSPLHF
TGTGCCAGCCTAAAGACAGGGGGTTCACCCCTCCACTTT
>TRBV19|TRBJ1-5|TRBD1|.|14
CASKTGTGNQPQHF
TGTGCCAGTAAAACCGGGACAGGCAATCAGCCCCAGCATTTT
>TRBV10-2|TRBJ1-5|TRBD1|.|14
CASSEGRGFQPQHF
TGCGCCAGCAGTGAGGGCAGGGGGTTTCAGCCCCAGCATTTT
>TRBV5-1|TRBJ2-7|TRBD1|.|14
CASSPRDRGGEQYF
TGCGCCAGCAGCCCCCGGGACAGGGGGGGCGAGCAGTACTTC
>TRBV5-4|TRBJ2-1|TRBD1|.|16
CASSLPLPGQGIEQFF
TGTGCCAGCAGCTTGCCCCTTCCGGGACAGGGAATTGAGCAGTTCTTC
>TRBV28|TRBJ1-4|.|.|12
CASGPGYEKLFF
TGTGCCAGCGGACCAGGGTATGAAAAACTGTTTTTT
>TRBV12-3/TRBV12-4|TRBJ1-1|TRBD1|once|13
CASRRTGSTEAFF
TGTGCCAGCAGGCGGACAGGAAGCACTGAAGCTTTCTTT
>TRBV21-1|TRBJ2-2|.|.|18
CASSKDNSGRALGGELFF
TGTGCCAGCAGCAAAGATAATAGCGGGAGGGCCTTGGGCGGGGAGCTGTTTTTT
>TRBV19|TRBJ1-1|.|.|15
CASSIVPGGNTEAFF
TGTGCCAGTAGTATAGTTCCCGGGGGTAACACTGAAGCTTTCTTT
>TRBV7-6|TRBJ2-5|.|.|16
CASSLAGFRGSETQYF
TGTGCCAGCAGCTTAGCGGGTTTTAGGGGTTCGGAGACCCAGTACTTC
>TRBV19|TRBJ2-1|TRBD1|.|16
CASSGGTGGLYNEQFF
TGTGCCAGTAGTGGCGGGACAGGGGGCCTCTACAATGAGCAGTTCTTC